The 19 T cell receptor beta chains below come from one sample, sequenced in a study of vaccination and CD4 T cells after COVID-19. TCRdb processed the PCR reads anew with MiXCR; each CDR3 protein has one entry. The table has some 15,000 distinct CDR3 sequences, 66% seen once. The sequenced sample was CD4+ T cells from blood, obtained after SARS-CoV-2 vaccination. The origin of the receptors is a human donor who had recovered from COVID-19.

This chain joins TRBV7-2 and TRBJ2-1; 11 bases are a match to TRBD2. The CDR3 sequence is 19 residues long. Losses at the gene ends were 0 bases for V and 1 base for J; bases not matched to a gene: 8. The germline CDR1 and CDR2 sequences are SGHTA and FQGNSA. DNA of the CDR3: TGTGCCAGCAGCTTAGCCCTAGCGGGAGGATGGACGTCCTACAATGAGCAGTTCTTC. Its translation is CASSLALAGGWTSYNEQFF.

V usage is TRBV20-1 and J usage is TRBJ2-7; 13 bases fit TRBD2. The length of the CDR3 is 15 residues. Germline V gives CDR1 DFQATT, CDR2 SNEGSKA (reference sequence). Unmatched junction bases numbered 2, after V lost 1 base and J lost 2 bases. CDR3 sequence reads: CSARGGLAGTYEQYF. Written as DNA, the CDR3 is TGCAGTGCTAGAGGGGGACTAGCGGGAACCTACGAGCAGTACTTC.

The chain combines TRBV2 with TRBJ2-2; no clear D. The germline gives CDR1 SNHLY, CDR2 FYNNEI. The germline V and J ends were trimmed by 0 bases and 6 bases, with 11 bases remaining between them. This CDR3 contains 15 residues. For the CDR3, the DNA is TGTGCCAGCAGTGAAGCGCTTAGGGTTTCCGGGGAGCTGTTTTTT. Its protein is CASSEALRVSGELFF.

This rearrangement joins TRBV19 to TRBJ1-2; D call uncertain. Germline V CDR1 and CDR2: LNHDA, SQIVND (reference sequence). This CDR3 has 13 amino acids. V was cut by 6 bases and J by 4 bases, with 12 bases left in between. CDR3 nucleotide sequence: TGTGCCAGTAGAAAGGACCATCCCTATGGCTACACCTTC. It translates to CASRKDHPYGYTF. Combining the CDR3 with reference TRBV19 and TRBJ1-2 gives the whole variable domain DGGITQSPKYLFRKEGQNVTLSCEQNLNHDAMYWYRQDPGQGLRLIYYSQIVNDFQKGDIAEGYSVSREKKESFPLTVTSAQKNPTAFYLCASRKDHPYGYTFGSGTRLTVV.

CDR3 sequence: CASSPQGAARWEKLFF. As DNA, the CDR3 is TGTGCCAGCAGTCCACAAGGGGCCGCACGTTGGGAAAAACTGTTTTTT. The rearrangement joins TRBV28 to TRBJ1-4; tentative D call: TRBD1 (5 bases). Germline V gene sequence: CDR1 MDHEN, CDR2 SYDVKM. The CDR3 consists of 16 residues. V lost 5 bases, J lost 8 bases, and 21 bases lay in between.

This clonotype appeared once. CDR3 loop: CASSEGRRYQETQYF. CDR3 bases: TGTGCCAGCAGTGAAGGCAGGAGGTACCAAGAGACCCAGTACTTC. J is TRBJ2-5 and V is TRBV2; the D gene is possibly TRBD2 (5 bases). Germline loops: CDR1 SNHLY, CDR2 FYNNEI. Trimming took off 1 base at V and 0 bases at J, with 9 bases between the two ends. The CDR3 consists of 15 residues.

The V call is TRBV7-8, the J call TRBJ1-5; 8 bases agree with TRBD1. Germline V gene sequence: CDR1 SGHVS, CDR2 FQNEAQ. V trimming: 5 bases; J trimming: 2 bases; junction bases outside the gene matches: 5. The CDR3 is 15 amino acids. CDR3 residues: CASSPVGQGNQPQHF. The DNA of the CDR3 is TGTGCCAGCAGCCCGGTGGGACAGGGCAATCAGCCCCAGCATTTT.

The J gene is TRBJ1-4, the V gene TRBV12-3 or TRBV12-4; TRBD1 agrees at 7 bases. The V gene end was trimmed by 7 bases and the J gene end by 8 bases; junction bases not matched to a gene: 7. This CDR3 region has 13 residues. The CDR3 loop is CASTETGTEKLFF. The CDR3 DNA follows: TGTGCCAGCACCGAGACAGGGACCGAAAAACTGTTTTTT.

The chain recombines TRBV6-2 or TRBV6-3 with TRBJ2-2, with TRBD2 identical over 11 bases. The CDR3 runs to 16 residues. From germline, CDR1 is MNHEY and CDR2 SVGEGT. The junction had 7 bases not matched to a gene; V was cut back by 7 bases and J by 3 bases. CDR3 nucleotides: TGTGCCAGCACCTACTCTAGCGGGAGGTACACCGGGGAGCTGTTTTTT. This encodes CASTYSSGRYTGELFF.

V usage is TRBV18 and J usage is TRBJ1-2; D uncertain. Germline V lookup: CDR1 KGHSH, CDR2 LQKENI. V was cut by 3 bases and J by 7 bases, with 18 bases left in between. CDR3 size: 15 residues. CDR3 sequence: CASSPDRAHPGGYTF. CDR3 nucleotide sequence: TGTGCCAGCTCACCGGACCGAGCACATCCGGGTGGCTACACCTTC.

The CDR3 here is CASSNDGNTEAFF. The CDR3 bases are TGTGCCAGCAGCAATGACGGGAACACTGAAGCTTTCTTT. The chain is built from TRBV2 and TRBJ1-1, with D unresolved. This CDR3 contains 13 residues. Germline V gene sequence: CDR1 SNHLY, CDR2 FYNNEI. Trimming stripped 6 bases from V and 1 base from J, with 9 bases between.

This clonotype was counted only a few times. The chain couples TRBV20-1 to TRBJ2-5; possibly TRBD1 for D (5 bases). The germline V and J ends were trimmed by 0 bases and 13 bases, with 18 bases remaining between them. This CDR3 has 13 residues. Germline CDR1 reads DFQATT; CDR2 reads SNEGSKA (reference sequence). Here the CDR3 reads CSARDQRGLAWYF. Written as DNA, the CDR3 is TGCAGTGCTAGAGATCAAAGGGGCCTTGCTTGGTACTTC.

J is TRBJ2-5 and V is TRBV28; D is possibly TRBD2 (6 bases). This CDR3 spans 14 amino acids. CDR1 and CDR2 from the germline V gene are MDHEN and SYDVKM. Trimming took 2 bases from V and 4 from J, leaving 11 bases between them. In nucleotides, the CDR3 is TGTGCCAGCAGTTTAGGAGGGGCGGGAGAGACCCAGTACTTC. Residues: CASSLGGAGETQYF.

This clonotype occurred a few times. The genes are TRBV7-9 and TRBJ2-1; D gene ambiguous. CDR3 size: 13 residues. Germline V CDR1 and CDR2: SEHNR, FQNEAQ (reference sequence). The ends were cut back, 1 base at V and 10 bases at J, with 11 bases in the middle. The CDR3 spells CASSLGKGREQFF. The DNA for the CDR3 is TGTGCCAGCAGCTTAGGAAAGGGTCGGGAGCAGTTCTTC.

The chain has TRBV12-3 or TRBV12-4 and TRBJ1-3; D remains ambiguous. The V gene lost 3 bases and the J gene lost 8 bases, with 11 bases spanning the gap. The CDR3 has 13 residues. The CDR3 region is CASSLSEADTIYF. The CDR3 nucleotides read TGTGCCAGCAGTTTGAGCGAGGCGGACACCATATATTTT.

This clonotype has a handful of counts. V gene TRBV20-1 combines with J gene TRBJ1-2; 7 bases line up with TRBD1. Germline CDR1 reads DFQATT; CDR2 reads SNEGSKA (reference sequence). Trimming removed 6 bases from V and 2 bases from J; junction bases left unmatched: 12. The CDR3 length is 15 residues. The CDR3 DNA follows: TGCAGTGCAAGAAGAAGGACAGGATTGAACTATGGCTACACCTTC. This sequence encodes CSARRRTGLNYGYTF.

This clonotype was detected only a few times. The rearrangement links TRBV12-3 or TRBV12-4 to TRBJ2-1; D might be TRBD2 (6 bases). This CDR3 region has 15 residues. Trimming removed 1 base from V and 0 bases from J, with 7 bases in between. The CDR3 bases are TGTGCCAGCAGTTTAGTCGGGAGCTCCTACAATGAGCAGTTCTTC. Translated, it gives CASSLVGSSYNEQFF.

This sequence joins TRBV20-1 and TRBJ2-5; no clear D. The ends were cut back, 6 bases at V and 1 base at J, with 9 bases in the middle. The V gene's germline CDR1 is DFQATT and CDR2 SNEGSKA (reference sequence). The CDR3 extends over 12 amino acids. CDR3 in amino acids: CSAKGSQETQYF. CDR3 DNA sequence: TGCAGTGCCAAAGGATCCCAAGAGACCCAGTACTTC.

The V gene is TRBV5-6, the J gene TRBJ1-2; D gene uncertain. V lost 2 bases to trimming and J lost 7 bases, with 18 bases between them. CDR3 length: 15 residues. The V gene's germline CDR1 is SGHDT and CDR2 YYEEEE. The chain's CDR3 is CASSFPRRGPTGYTF. The CDR3 region has the DNA TGTGCCAGCAGCTTCCCTCGACGCGGTCCCACTGGCTACACCTTC. Supplemented by reference TRBV5-6 and TRBJ1-2, the full variable domain reads DAGVTQSPTHLIKTRGQQVTLRCSPKSGHDTVSWYQQALGQGPQFIFQYYEEEERQRGNFPDRFSGHQFPNYSSELNVNALLLGDSALYLCASSFPRRGPTGYTFGSGTRLTVV.